Below are 13 T cell receptor beta chains sequenced from a single sample in a study of T cell repertoires in cytomegalovirus infection. TCRdb fed the reads into MiXCR, producing one record per CDR3 protein. The sample lists fewer than 250,000 distinct CDR3 sequences, under 25% occurring once. The sequencing input was CD8+ T cells from PBMCs. Receptors originate from a human donor in good health (CMV status not recorded). Some clones in this sample may be carry-over from other donors' samples.

This clonotype was found many times. The chain couples TRBV25-1 to TRBJ1-2; D uncertain. The length of the CDR3 is 14 residues. CDR1 is MGHDK and CDR2 is SYGVNS in the germline V gene. V shed 3 bases and J shed 6 bases, with 14 bases lying between them. In nucleotides, the CDR3 is TGTGCCAGCAGTGATCGGATTAGTTTTGATGGCTACACCTTC. This sequence encodes CASSDRISFDGYTF.

This chain uses TRBV28 with TRBJ1-2; 9 nucleotides align to TRBD1. Germline V lookup: CDR1 MDHEN, CDR2 SYDVKM. CDR3 length: 13 residues. After removal of 6 bases from V and 7 bases from J, the junction contained 6 bases not matched to a gene. The DNA of the CDR3 is TGTGCCAGCAGGCTCACAGGGGGCGTTGGCTACACCTTC. As protein: CASRLTGGVGYTF.

The chain joins TRBV27 to TRBJ1-1; D is undetermined. Looked up from germline, CDR1 is MNHEY and CDR2 is SMNVEV (reference sequence). The V end lost 0 bases, the J end lost 4 bases, and 9 bases lay between the germline ends. The CDR3 contains 14 residues. DNA of the CDR3: TGTGCCAGCAGTTTATCGATGGGAGGCACTGAAGCTTTCTTT. Translated, it gives CASSLSMGGTEAFF.

A word on this clonotype: At one end, the junction sequence differs from germline, possibly due to a read error. This CDR3 reads CASRTGTSGGNEEFF. CDR3 DNA sequence: TGTGCCAGCAGAACCGGGACTAGCGGGGGAAATGAGGAGTTCTTC. The chain employs TRBV28 and TRBJ2-1; TRBD2 agrees at 14 bases. The CDR3 loop spans 15 amino acids. CDR1 MDHEN and CDR2 SYDVKM come from the germline V gene.

The chain links TRBV7-3 to TRBJ2-7, with unresolved D. The germline V and J ends were trimmed by 2 bases and 5 bases, with 22 bases remaining between them. The CDR3 runs 17 residues. CDR1 is SGHTA, CDR2 FQGTGA, per germline. CDR3 DNA: TGTGCCAGCAGCTTATTCATCGCCGACAAGGGTAGGGACGAGCAGTACTTC. Protein sequence: CASSLFIADKGRDEQYF.

This clonotype was detected many times. V is TRBV6-6 and J is TRBJ2-7, with 9 bases identical to TRBD1. Trimming took 6 bases from V and 5 from J; bases not matched to a gene: 8. Germline assignment: CDR1 MNHNY and CDR2 SVGAGI (reference sequence). The CDR3 is made up of 14 amino acids. The CDR3: CASRSTGGWHEQYF. CDR3 in DNA: TGTGCCAGCAGATCGACAGGGGGATGGCACGAGCAGTACTTC.

This clonotype turned up a few times. The V call is TRBV7-9, the J call TRBJ1-2; D possibly corresponds to TRBD1 (6 bases). This CDR3 is built from 13 residues. Trimming took off 4 bases at V and 2 bases at J, with 8 bases between the two ends. Looked up from germline, CDR1 is SEHNR and CDR2 is FQNEAQ (reference sequence). The CDR3 nucleotides read TGTGCCAGCAGCTATGACAGGAACTATGGCTACACCTTC. Its protein is CASSYDRNYGYTF.

The gene calls are TRBV2 and TRBJ1-1; 9 bases agree with TRBD1. The CDR3 runs to 15 residues. Germline V gene lookup returns CDR1 SNHLY and CDR2 FYNNEI. With 3 bases clipped from V and 4 bases from J, the junction kept 6 bases outside the gene matches. CDR3 region: CASSDPGQGPTEAFF. The CDR3 coding sequence is TGTGCCAGCAGTGATCCGGGACAGGGACCCACTGAAGCTTTCTTT.

The chain employs TRBV11-2 and TRBJ2-1; a weak D match, TRBD1 (5 bases). The V and J ends lost 7 bases and 9 bases respectively, with 10 bases between them. Germline V lookup: CDR1 SGHAT, CDR2 FQNNGV. The CDR3 length is 11 residues. The CDR3 spells CASTGSTEQFF. Written as DNA, the CDR3 is TGTGCCAGCACAGGGTCCACTGAGCAGTTCTTC.

The chain recombines TRBV5-1 with TRBJ1-1; 7 bases are shared with TRBD1. The V gene end was trimmed by 5 bases and the J gene end by 1 base; junction bases not matched to a gene: 8. The CDR3 runs to 15 residues. Per germline, CDR1 SGHRS and CDR2 YFSETQ. CDR3 DNA: TGCGCCAGCAGTTTTACCGGGACAGAGAACACTGAAGCTTTCTTT. Translating it yields CASSFTGTENTEAFF.

This clonotype was counted between two and nine times. The chain uses TRBV5-5 and TRBJ2-7; no definite D call. The germline V and J ends were trimmed by 2 bases and 2 bases, with 8 bases remaining between them. The CDR3 loop spans 13 amino acids. Germline loops: CDR1 SGHKS, CDR2 YYEKEE (reference sequence). Written as DNA, the CDR3 is TGTGCCAGCAGCTTTGGCACAGCCTACGAGCAGTACTTC. It encodes CASSFGTAYEQYF.

Comments on this clonotype: A much larger clone differs by one base, so this may be a read error. V and J are TRBV7-6 and TRBJ2-7, with a weak D call TRBD1 (6 bases). Per the germline V gene, CDR1 is SGHVS and CDR2 is FNYEAQ. The CDR3 consists of 15 residues. V was cut by 8 bases and J by 0 bases, with 17 bases left in between. In DNA form, the CDR3 reads TGTGCCAGCGGCGGAGAAGACAGGCCCTCCTACGAGCAGTACTTC. It encodes CASGGEDRPSYEQYF.

The J gene is TRBJ1-5, the V gene TRBV30, with D possibly being TRBD1 (6 bases). The CDR3 totals 15 residues. V was trimmed by 3 bases and J by 1 base, leaving 13 bases between them. Germline lookup yields CDR1 GTSNPN and CDR2 SVGIG (reference sequence). The chain's CDR3 is CAWSDAGASNQPQHF. The CDR3 DNA follows: TGTGCCTGGAGCGACGCGGGGGCAAGCAATCAGCCCCAGCATTTT.